Below, 9 T cell receptor beta chains from the same sample are listed, as sequenced in a study of technical replicates of blood from several donors. Profiling relied on immunoSEQ multiplex PCR, and the TCRdb table lists in-frame clones only, not all of them. The sample lists 67,000 or so clones; 80% to 95% were seen once. Sequencing was performed on T cells isolated from PBMCs. All receptors come from a human donor in good health.

Worth noting for this clone: Mismatch with germline at one junction end may stem from a read error. V and J are TRBV20-1 and TRBJ1-4; D unresolved. Per the germline V gene, CDR1 is DFQATT and CDR2 is SNEGSKA (reference sequence). This CDR3 is built from 11 residues. The CDR3: CSAPSGREVSF. The DNA of the CDR3 is TGCAGTGCCCCCAGTGGTCGGGAAGTTTCTTTT.

This chain connects TRBV11-2 to TRBJ2-3; D remains unclear. From germline, CDR1 is SGHAT and CDR2 FQNNGV. This CDR3 contains 13 residues. Trimming stripped 3 bases from V and 6 bases from J, with 10 bases between. The CDR3 bases are TGTGCCAGCAGCTTGGGCCAGCTGGATACGCAGTATTTT. Translation: CASSLGQLDTQYF.

CDR3 protein: CASSEASGNTGELFF. The DNA of the CDR3 is TGTGCCAGCAGTGAAGCTAGCGGTAACACCGGGGAGCTGTTTTTT. The rearrangement joins TRBV25-1 to TRBJ2-2, with TRBD2 matching 7 bases. Looked up from germline, CDR1 is MGHDK and CDR2 is SYGVNS. The CDR3 has 15 amino acids. V lost 2 bases to trimming and J lost 2 bases; unmatched junction nucleotides: 2.

A single count supports this clone. The chain has TRBV18 and TRBJ2-3; 10 nucleotides line up with TRBD1. The CDR3 covers 16 residues. CDR1 is KGHSH and CDR2 is LQKENI in the germline V gene. Trimming removed 1 base from V and 1 base from J; junction bases left unmatched: 2. The CDR3 region is CASSPRGTGGTDTQYF. The CDR3 nucleotides read TGTGCCAGCTCACCACGGGGGACAGGGGGCACAGATACGCAGTATTTT. The whole variable domain, filled in from reference TRBV18 and TRBJ2-3, reads NAGVMQNPRHLVRRRGQEARLRCSPMKGHSHVYWYRQLPEEGLKFMVYLQKENIIDESGMPKERFSAEFPKEGPSILRIQQVVRGDSAAYFCASSPRGTGGTDTQYFGPGTRLTVL.

The chain employs TRBV30 and TRBJ2-1; possible D gene TRBD1, 5 bases. Germline V gives CDR1 GTSNPN, CDR2 SVGIG (reference sequence). V lost 1 base and J lost 6, with 10 bases in between. This CDR3 spans 13 amino acids. DNA of the CDR3: TGTGCCTGGAGTGGGGGCAGGGCCAATGAGCAGTTCTTC. Translated: CAWSGGRANEQFF.

The genes are TRBV11-3 and TRBJ2-7; the match to TRBD1 covers 8 bases. The V and J ends lost 5 bases and 0 bases, in that order; junction bases with no gene match: 0. Germline V gives CDR1 SGHNT, CDR2 YENEEA. The CDR3 totals 13 residues. CDR3 protein: CASSDRGSYEQYF. The DNA of the CDR3 is TGTGCCAGCAGCGACAGGGGCTCCTACGAGCAGTACTTC.

This sequence joins TRBV11-2 and TRBJ2-7, with 7 bases that match TRBD2. V lost 5 bases, J lost 7 bases, and 8 bases stayed unmatched. CDR1 and CDR2 from the germline V gene are SGHAT and FQNNGV. The CDR3 sequence is 13 residues long. DNA for the CDR3: TGTGCCAGCAGCAGGGAGGGAGGATGGGAGCAGTACTTC. Its translation: CASSREGGWEQYF. Full variable domain (remainder filled in from reference TRBV11-2 and TRBJ2-7): EAGVAQSPRYKIIEKRQSVAFWCNPISGHATLYWYQQILGQGPKLLIQFQNNGVVDDSQLPKDRFSAERLKGVDSTLKIQPAKLEDSAVYLCASSREGGWEQYFGPGTRLTVT.

The rearrangement links TRBV7-2 to TRBJ1-2; D is uncertain. The ends were cut back, 5 bases at V and 4 bases at J, with 14 bases in the middle. The CDR3 runs 14 residues. Germline V gene sequence: CDR1 SGHTA, CDR2 FQGNSA. As DNA, the CDR3 is TGTGCCAGCAGCGACCGCAGCGCCTCCTATGGCTACACCTTC. Its protein is CASSDRSASYGYTF. Variable domain in full (rest from reference TRBV7-2 and TRBJ1-2): GAGVSQSPSNKVTEKGKDVELRCDPISGHTALYWYRQSLGQGLEFLIYFQGNSAPDKSGLPSDRFSAERTGGSVSTLTIQRTQQEDSAVYLCASSDRSASYGYTFGSGTRLTVV.

The J gene is TRBJ2-3, the V gene TRBV6-5; tentatively, D is TRBD1 (6 bases). The ends were cut back, 10 bases at V and 6 bases at J, with 23 bases in the middle. This CDR3 region has 15 residues. CDR1 is MNHEY, CDR2 SVGAGI, per germline. The CDR3 region is CATADYRAPFDTQYF. In DNA, the CDR3 is TGTGCCACCGCCGATTACAGGGCACCATTTGATACGCAGTATTTT.